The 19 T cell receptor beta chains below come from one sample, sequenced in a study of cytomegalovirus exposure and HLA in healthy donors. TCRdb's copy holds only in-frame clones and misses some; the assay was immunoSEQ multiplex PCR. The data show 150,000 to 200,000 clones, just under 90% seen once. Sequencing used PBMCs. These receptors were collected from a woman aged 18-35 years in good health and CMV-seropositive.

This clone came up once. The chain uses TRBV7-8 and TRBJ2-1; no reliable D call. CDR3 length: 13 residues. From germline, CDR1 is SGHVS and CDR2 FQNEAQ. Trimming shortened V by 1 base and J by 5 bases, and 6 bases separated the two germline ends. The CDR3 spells CASSLVLDNEQFF. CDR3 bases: TGTGCCAGCAGCTTAGTCCTAGACAATGAGCAGTTCTTC.

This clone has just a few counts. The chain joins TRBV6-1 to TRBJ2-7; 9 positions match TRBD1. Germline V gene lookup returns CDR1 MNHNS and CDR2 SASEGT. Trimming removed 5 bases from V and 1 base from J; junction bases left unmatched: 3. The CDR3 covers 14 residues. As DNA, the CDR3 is TGTGCCAGCAGTCCGGGACAGGGTTCCTACGAGCAGTACTTC. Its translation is CASSPGQGSYEQYF.

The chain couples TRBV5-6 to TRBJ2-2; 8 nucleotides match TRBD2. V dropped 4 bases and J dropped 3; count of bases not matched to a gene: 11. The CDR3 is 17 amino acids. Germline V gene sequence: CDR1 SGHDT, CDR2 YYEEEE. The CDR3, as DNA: TGTGCCAGCAGCCCCTTGGTTGGCGGGAGGTACACCGGGGAGCTGTTTTTT. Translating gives CASSPLVGGRYTGELFF.

The CDR3 DNA is TGCGCCAGCAGCCTGGACACGTTCACCGGGGAGCTGTTTTTT. Amino acid sequence: CASSLDTFTGELFF. The chain joins TRBV10-2 to TRBJ2-2, with a weak D call TRBD1 (5 bases). The CDR3 runs to 14 residues. Deletions cut 6 bases from V and 4 bases from J, with 12 bases between. Germline V gene sequence: CDR1 WSHSY, CDR2 SAAADI.

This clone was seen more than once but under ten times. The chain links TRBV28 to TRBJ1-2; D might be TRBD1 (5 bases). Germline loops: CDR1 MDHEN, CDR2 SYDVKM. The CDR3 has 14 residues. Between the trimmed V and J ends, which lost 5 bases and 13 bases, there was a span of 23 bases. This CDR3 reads CASSNPPFRQYPTF. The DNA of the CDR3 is TGTGCCAGCAGTAATCCCCCCTTCCGACAGTATCCCACCTTC.

The CDR3 spells CASSSFRGTPYNEQFF. The CDR3 DNA is TGTGCCAGCAGTTCCTTCCGGGGAACCCCCTACAATGAGCAGTTCTTC. The chain carries TRBV27 and TRBJ2-1, with D tentatively TRBD2 (5 bases). The CDR3 runs to 16 residues. Germline CDR1 is MNHEY and CDR2 is SMNVEV (reference sequence). V was trimmed by 4 bases and J by 2 bases, leaving 15 bases between them.

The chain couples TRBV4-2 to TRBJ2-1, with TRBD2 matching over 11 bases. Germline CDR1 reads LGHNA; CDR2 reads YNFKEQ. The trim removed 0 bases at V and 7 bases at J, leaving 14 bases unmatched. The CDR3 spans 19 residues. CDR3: CASSQDPAASGRWDNEQFF. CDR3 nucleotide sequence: TGTGCCAGCAGCCAAGATCCAGCGGCTAGCGGGAGGTGGGATAATGAGCAGTTCTTC.

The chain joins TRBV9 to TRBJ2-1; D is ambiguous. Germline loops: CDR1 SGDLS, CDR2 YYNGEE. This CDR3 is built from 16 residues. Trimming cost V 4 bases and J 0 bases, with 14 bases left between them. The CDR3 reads CASSPTATSSYNEQFF. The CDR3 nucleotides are TGTGCCAGCAGCCCGACTGCAACAAGCTCCTACAATGAGCAGTTCTTC.

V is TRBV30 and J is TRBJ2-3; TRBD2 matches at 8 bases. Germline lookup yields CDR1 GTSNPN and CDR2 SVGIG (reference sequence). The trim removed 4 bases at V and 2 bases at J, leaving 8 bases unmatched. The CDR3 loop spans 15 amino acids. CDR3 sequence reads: CAWIPSGSYTDTQYF. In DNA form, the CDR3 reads TGTGCCTGGATCCCCAGCGGGAGCTACACAGATACGCAGTATTTT.

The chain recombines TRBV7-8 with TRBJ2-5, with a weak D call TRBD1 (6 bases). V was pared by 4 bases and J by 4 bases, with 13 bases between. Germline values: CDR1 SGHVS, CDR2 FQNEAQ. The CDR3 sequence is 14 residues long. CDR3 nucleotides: TGTGCCAGCAGCTCCCAGGGGTCATCAGAGACCCAGTACTTC. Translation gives CASSSQGSSETQYF. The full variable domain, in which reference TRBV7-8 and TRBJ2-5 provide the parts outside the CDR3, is GAGVSQSPRYKVAKRGQDVALRCDPISGHVSLFWYQQALGQGPEFLTYFQNEAQLDKSGLPSDRFFAERPEGSVSTLKIQRTQQEDSAVYLCASSSQGSSETQYFGPGTRLLVL.

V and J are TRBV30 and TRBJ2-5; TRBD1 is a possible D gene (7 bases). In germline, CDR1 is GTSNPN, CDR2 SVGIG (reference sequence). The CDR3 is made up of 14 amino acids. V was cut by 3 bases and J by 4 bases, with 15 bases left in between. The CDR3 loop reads CAWRPSGGIETQYF. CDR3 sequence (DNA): TGTGCCTGGAGACCCTCAGGGGGGATAGAGACCCAGTACTTC.

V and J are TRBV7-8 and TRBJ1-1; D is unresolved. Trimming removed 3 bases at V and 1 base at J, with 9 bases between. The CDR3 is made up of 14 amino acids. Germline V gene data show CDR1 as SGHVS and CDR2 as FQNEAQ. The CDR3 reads CASSLGSQNTEAFF. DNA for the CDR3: TGTGCCAGCAGCTTGGGCAGCCAGAACACTGAAGCTTTCTTT.

CDR3 sequence reads: CASRHTVNTEAFF. CDR3 bases: TGTGCCAGCAGGCATACGGTGAACACTGAAGCTTTCTTT. The gene calls are TRBV6-6 and TRBJ1-1; no definite D call. Between the trimmed V and J ends, which lost 6 bases and 0 bases, there was a span of 8 bases. The length of the CDR3 is 13 residues. Germline assignment: CDR1 MNHNY and CDR2 SVGAGI (reference sequence).

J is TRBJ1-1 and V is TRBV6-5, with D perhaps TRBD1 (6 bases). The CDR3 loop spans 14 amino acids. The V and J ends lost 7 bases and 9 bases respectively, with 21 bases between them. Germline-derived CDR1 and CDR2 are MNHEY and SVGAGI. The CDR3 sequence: CASIPARRTVKAFF. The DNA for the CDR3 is TGTGCCAGCATCCCGGCCAGGAGGACAGTTAAAGCTTTCTTT.

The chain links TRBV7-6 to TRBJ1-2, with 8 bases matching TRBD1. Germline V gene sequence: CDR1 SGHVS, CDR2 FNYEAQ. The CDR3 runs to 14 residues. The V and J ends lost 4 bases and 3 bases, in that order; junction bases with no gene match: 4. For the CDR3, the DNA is TGTGCCAGCAGCTCGCTACAGGGGGACTATGGCTACACCTTC. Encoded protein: CASSSLQGDYGYTF.

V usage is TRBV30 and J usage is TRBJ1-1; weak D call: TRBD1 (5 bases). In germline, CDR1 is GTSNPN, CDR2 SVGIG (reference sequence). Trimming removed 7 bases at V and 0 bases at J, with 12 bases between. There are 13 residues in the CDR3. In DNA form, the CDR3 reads TGTGCCTTCGCTAGGGGTATGAACACTGAAGCTTTCTTT. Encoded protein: CAFARGMNTEAFF.

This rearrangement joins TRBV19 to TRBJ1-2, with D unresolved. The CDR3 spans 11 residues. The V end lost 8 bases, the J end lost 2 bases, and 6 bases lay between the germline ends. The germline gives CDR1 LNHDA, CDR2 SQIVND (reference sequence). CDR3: CASRENYGYTF. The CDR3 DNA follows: TGTGCCAGTCGGGAGAACTATGGCTACACCTTC.

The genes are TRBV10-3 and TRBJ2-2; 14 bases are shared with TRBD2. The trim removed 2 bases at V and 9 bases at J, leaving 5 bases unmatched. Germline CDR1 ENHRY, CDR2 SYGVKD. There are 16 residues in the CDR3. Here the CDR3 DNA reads TGTGCCATCAGTGAGGTGACTAGCGGGAGGGCCTGGGAGCTGTTTTTT. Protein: CAISEVTSGRAWELFF.

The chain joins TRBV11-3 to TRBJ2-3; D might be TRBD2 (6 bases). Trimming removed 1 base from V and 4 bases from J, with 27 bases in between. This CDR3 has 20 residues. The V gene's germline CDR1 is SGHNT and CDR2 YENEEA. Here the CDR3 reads CASSLAVWGTPTSLSDTQYF. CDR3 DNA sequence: TGTGCCAGCAGCTTAGCTGTGTGGGGGACGCCGACTAGTTTATCAGATACGCAGTATTTT.